The rows below give T cell receptor beta chains drawn from one sample of a study of blood T cell repertoires in COVID-19. Clones were read by immunoSEQ multiplex PCR, and TCRdb kept only the in-frame ones, dropping some. The sample records roughly 160,000 clones, about 83% being singletons. Sequencing was performed on peripheral blood. Receptors were obtained from a woman older than 75 with acute or convalescent COVID-19. Both conserved end residues are part of each CDR3. A D gene is named only where the DNA matches it firmly. A row's size may be missing; if present it is once, few, many or a size class.

CDR3: CASSSAGGPDEQFF
DNA: TGTGCCAGCAGCTCCGCGGGGGGGCCCGATGAGCAGTTCTTC
D: TRBD2
size: .
V: TRBV13
J: TRBJ2-1

CDR3: CASSAGQPYEQYF
DNA: TGTGCCAGCAGCGCAGGACAGCCCTACGAGCAGTACTTC
D: .
size: .
V: TRBV5-6
J: TRBJ2-7

CDR3: CASSDRGNPHYGYTF
DNA: TGTGCCAGCAGTGACAGGGGCAATCCGCATTATGGCTACACCTTC
D: .
size: .
V: TRBV6-1
J: TRBJ1-2

CDR3: CASSLRDRNFEAFF
DNA: TGTGCCAGCAGCCTCCGGGACAGGAATTTCGAAGCTTTCTTT
D: TRBD1
size: .
V: TRBV6-6
J: TRBJ1-1

CDR3: CASSYSRLWSEAFF
DNA: TGTGCCAGCAGTTACTCCAGGCTCTGGTCTGAAGCTTTCTTT
D: .
size: .
V: TRBV6-2/TRBV6-3
J: TRBJ1-1

CDR3: CASSEVDRYQETQYF
DNA: TGTGCCAGCAGTGAGGTAGACAGATACCAAGAGACCCAGTACTTC
D: .
size: .
V: TRBV2
J: TRBJ2-5

CDR3: CAWSMAVRLPDTQYF
DNA: TGTGCCTGGAGTATGGCAGTAAGACTCCCAGATACGCAGTATTTT
D: .
size: .
V: TRBV30
J: TRBJ2-3

CDR3: CASSYSEVLLKNTGELFF
DNA: TGTGCCAGCAGTTACTCGGAGGTCCTACTAAAGAACACCGGGGAGCTGTTTTTT
D: .
size: once
V: TRBV6-2/TRBV6-3
J: TRBJ2-2

CDR3: CASSGGPRGYEQYF
DNA: TGCGCCAGCAGTGGGGGCCCTAGGGGCTACGAGCAGTACTTC
D: .
size: once
V: TRBV5-1
J: TRBJ2-7

CDR3: CASTYLGGVPGTQYF
DNA: TGTGCCAGCACCTATCTCGGGGGTGTACCAGGGACCCAGTACTTC
D: .
size: .
V: TRBV5-4
J: TRBJ2-5

CDR3: CASSELVRNQPQHF
DNA: TGTGCCAGCAGTGAACTAGTTAGAAATCAGCCCCAGCATTTT
D: .
size: .
V: TRBV6-1
J: TRBJ1-5

CDR3: CASSSPGGGQPQHF
DNA: TGTGCCAGCAGTTCCCCCGGAGGCGGTCAGCCCCAGCATTTT
D: .
size: .
V: TRBV6-6
J: TRBJ1-5

CDR3: CASSPLRTGGDTGELFF
DNA: TGTGCCAGCTCACCACTCAGGACAGGGGGCGACACCGGGGAGCTGTTTTTT
D: TRBD1
size: .
V: TRBV18
J: TRBJ2-2

CDR3: CASGETSHGELFF
DNA: TGTGCCAGCGGAGAAACAAGCCACGGGGAGCTGTTTTTT
D: .
size: .
V: TRBV6-4
J: TRBJ2-2

CDR3: CANLGLAGEGRKNEQYF
DNA: TGCGCCAACCTTGGACTAGCGGGAGAGGGCAGGAAAAACGAGCAGTACTTC
D: TRBD2
size: .
V: TRBV4-1
J: TRBJ2-7

CDR3: CASSLQGWTGELFF
DNA: TGTGCCAGCAGCTTACAGGGTTGGACCGGGGAGCTGTTTTTT
D: .
size: .
V: TRBV7-3
J: TRBJ2-2

CDR3: CASSRYRGGNEKLFF
DNA: TGTGCCAGCAGCCGCTACAGGGGCGGGAATGAAAAACTGTTTTTT
D: TRBD1
size: .
V: TRBV11-2
J: TRBJ1-4

CDR3: CSASEKGGRGYGSSSYEQYF
DNA: TGCAGTGCTAGTGAGAAGGGCGGCAGGGGGTACGGTTCTAGCTCCTACGAGCAGTACTTC
D: TRBD1
size: .
V: TRBV20-1
J: TRBJ2-7

CDR3: CASSWGQGAGNTIYF
DNA: TGTGCCAGCAGTTGGGGACAGGGGGCTGGAAACACCATATATTTT
D: TRBD1
size: .
V: TRBV7-9
J: TRBJ1-3

CDR3: CSVGIQGGTEAFF
DNA: TGCAGCGTTGGAATACAGGGGGGGACTGAAGCTTTCTTT
D: TRBD1
size: .
V: TRBV29-1
J: TRBJ1-1

CDR3: CASSLVGGTGNTIYF
DNA: TGTGCCAGCAGCTTAGTTGGGGGGACTGGAAACACCATATATTTT
D: .
size: .
V: TRBV11-2
J: TRBJ1-3